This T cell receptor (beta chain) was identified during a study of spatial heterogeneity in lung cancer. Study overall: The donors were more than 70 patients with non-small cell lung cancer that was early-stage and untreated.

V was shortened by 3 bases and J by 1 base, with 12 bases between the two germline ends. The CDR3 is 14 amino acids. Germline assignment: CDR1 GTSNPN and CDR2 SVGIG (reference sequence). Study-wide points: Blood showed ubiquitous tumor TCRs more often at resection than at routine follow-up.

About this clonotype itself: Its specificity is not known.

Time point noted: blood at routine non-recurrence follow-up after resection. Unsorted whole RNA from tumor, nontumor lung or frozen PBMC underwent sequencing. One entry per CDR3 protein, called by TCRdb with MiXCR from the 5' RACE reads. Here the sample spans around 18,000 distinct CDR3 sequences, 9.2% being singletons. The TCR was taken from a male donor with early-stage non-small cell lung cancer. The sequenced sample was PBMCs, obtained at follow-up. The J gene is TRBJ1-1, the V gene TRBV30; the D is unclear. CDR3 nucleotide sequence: TGTGCCTGGAGATTCGACTGGGGGAACACTGAAGCTTTCTTT. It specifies CAWRFDWGNTEAFF. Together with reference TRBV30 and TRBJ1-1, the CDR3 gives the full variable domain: SQTIHQWPATLVQPVGSPLSLECTVEGTSNPNLYWYRQAAGRGLQLLFYSVGIGQISSEVPQNLSASRPQDRQFILSSKKLLLSDSGFYLCAWRFDWGNTEAFFGQGTRLTVV.